What follows are 25 T cell receptor beta chains derived from one specimen sequenced in a study of siplizumab effects on memory and regulatory T cells. The repertoire was sequenced with immunoSEQ multiplex PCR; TCRdb's copy has only in-frame clones and lacks some. The repertoire has more than 85,000 clones, 80% to 95% of them found once; the top ten carry 0.9% to 1.4%. The sample was CD4+ T cells sorted from blood. The source is a human donor in good health.

The chain has TRBV30 and TRBJ1-5; D perhaps matches TRBD1 (5 bases). This CDR3 is built from 14 residues. Germline values: CDR1 GTSNPN, CDR2 SVGIG (reference sequence). Trimming left V 0 bases short and J 7 bases short, with 13 bases between. The CDR3 here is CAWSVRGVRQPQHF. The DNA for the CDR3 is TGTGCCTGGAGTGTACGGGGGGTACGACAGCCCCAGCATTTT.

The chain is built from TRBV19 and TRBJ1-5, with TRBD1 matching 8 bases. Looked up from germline, CDR1 is LNHDA and CDR2 is SQIVND (reference sequence). The CDR3 loop spans 17 amino acids. V shed 4 bases and J 2 bases; nucleotides not matched to a gene: 10. For the CDR3, the DNA is TGTGCCAGTAGTACAAGGACAGGGTATATGGGCAATCAGCCCCAGCATTTT. Residues: CASSTRTGYMGNQPQHF.

In DNA, the CDR3 is TGTGCCAGCAGACCGGACAGGGTCGGTTACAATGAGCAGTTCTTC. This translates into CASRPDRVGYNEQFF. V and J are TRBV28 and TRBJ2-1; TRBD1 matches at 8 bases. Germline lookup yields CDR1 MDHEN and CDR2 SYDVKM. This CDR3 spans 15 amino acids. Trimming removed 6 bases from V and 4 bases from J; junction bases left unmatched: 8.

The V call is TRBV27, the J call TRBJ1-1; D uncertain. The CDR3 spans 14 residues. From germline, CDR1 is MNHEY and CDR2 SMNVEV (reference sequence). V lost 1 base and J lost 4, with 10 bases in between. CDR3 protein: CASSLFGRSTEAFF. CDR3 DNA: TGTGCCAGCAGTTTATTCGGCCGGAGCACTGAAGCTTTCTTT.

The CDR3 coding sequence is TGTGCCAGCAGACCGGGGACAGTCTATGGCTACACCTTC. This codes for CASRPGTVYGYTF. The chain has TRBV2 and TRBJ1-2; 7 nucleotides match TRBD1. The CDR3 is 13 residues long. V was clipped by 6 bases and J by 4 bases; unmatched bases: 5. Germline V lookup: CDR1 SNHLY, CDR2 FYNNEI.

The chain joins TRBV11-2 to TRBJ2-1, with 9 bases matching TRBD2. The V gene end was trimmed by 6 bases and the J gene end by 10 bases; junction bases not matched to a gene: 22. CDR1 is SGHAT and CDR2 is FQNNGV in the germline V gene. The CDR3 runs 18 residues. CDR3 DNA sequence: TGTGCCAGCAGATATGGAGCGGGGGGCGCTTCCGCCCTGGAGGAGCAGTTCTTC. Encoded protein: CASRYGAGGASALEEQFF.

CDR3 DNA sequence: TGTGCCAGCAGCGCCAGGGGTTTATCCATATCTTCACCCCTCCACTTT. This encodes CASSARGLSISSPLHF. The chain combines TRBV5-6 with TRBJ1-6, with D possibly being TRBD1 (6 bases). Germline-derived CDR1 and CDR2 are SGHDT and YYEEEE. The CDR3 contains 16 residues. V gave up 4 bases and J gave up 9 bases, with 20 bases separating them.

The chain is built from TRBV6-5 and TRBJ2-1; 7 bases map to TRBD2. The CDR3 length is 15 residues. The ends lost 0 bases at V and 9 bases at J; junction bases unmatched: 8. Germline V gene data show CDR1 as MNHEY and CDR2 as SVGAGI. The CDR3 loop reads CASSYSAGAAGEQFF. The CDR3 coding sequence is TGTGCCAGCAGTTACTCTGCGGGAGCCGCGGGTGAGCAGTTCTTC.

V gene TRBV6-5 combines with J gene TRBJ2-7; D is unresolved. The CDR3 extends over 15 amino acids. Germline CDR1 reads MNHEY; CDR2 reads SVGAGI. The ends were cut back, 0 bases at V and 2 bases at J, with 11 bases in the middle. This CDR3 is CASSYSPASAYEQYF. The CDR3 nucleotides read TGTGCCAGCAGTTACTCCCCGGCCAGTGCCTACGAGCAGTACTTC.

The rearrangement joins TRBV7-2 to TRBJ2-3; D ambiguous. In germline, CDR1 is SGHTA, CDR2 FQGNSA. V was shortened by 0 bases and J by 5 bases, with 6 bases between the two germline ends. The CDR3 runs to 13 residues. CDR3 in amino acids: CASSLAWGDTQYF. CDR3 coding DNA: TGTGCCAGCAGCTTAGCTTGGGGAGATACGCAGTATTTT.

The chain uses TRBV6-1 and TRBJ1-5, with D uncertain. The germline gives CDR1 MNHNS, CDR2 SASEGT. The CDR3 covers 13 residues. Trimming stripped 2 bases from V and 7 bases from J, with 9 bases between. Here the CDR3 reads CASSETLKQPQHF. The CDR3 DNA is TGTGCCAGCAGTGAAACCCTAAAACAGCCCCAGCATTTT.

The chain uses TRBV27 and TRBJ2-3; 7 nucleotides match TRBD2. The CDR3 is 15 residues long. Germline assignment: CDR1 MNHEY and CDR2 SMNVEV (reference sequence). The trim removed 7 bases at V and 3 bases at J, leaving 10 bases unmatched. The CDR3, as DNA: TGTGCCAGCAAGGGCCCGACTAGCCGGACAGATACGCAGTATTTT. This sequence encodes CASKGPTSRTDTQYF.

The chain recombines TRBV27 with TRBJ2-1; 10 bases align to TRBD1. CDR1 is MNHEY, CDR2 SMNVEV, per germline (reference sequence). With V trimmed by 8 bases and J by 6 bases, 7 bases remained unmatched. The length of the CDR3 is 14 residues. CDR3 protein: CASGRDRGSNEQFF. The CDR3 coding sequence is TGTGCCAGCGGCCGGGACAGGGGAAGCAATGAGCAGTTCTTC.

This sequence joins TRBV7-9 and TRBJ1-2; D ambiguous. In germline, CDR1 is SEHNR, CDR2 FQNEAQ (reference sequence). This CDR3 contains 15 residues. Trimming cost V 5 bases and J 2 bases, with 15 bases left between them. The CDR3 is CASSLNLGENYGYTF. CDR3 DNA sequence: TGTGCCAGCAGCCTCAACCTAGGAGAAAACTATGGCTACACCTTC.

This sequence joins TRBV5-1 and TRBJ1-2, with TRBD1 as a possible D gene (6 bases). The V gene lost 4 bases and the J gene lost 5 bases, with 21 bases spanning the gap. The germline V gene has CDR1 SGHRS and CDR2 YFSETQ. The CDR3 is 16 amino acids. CDR3 amino acids: CASSPTGGGNSYGYTF. The CDR3 DNA follows: TGCGCCAGCAGCCCTACGGGCGGGGGCAATTCTTATGGCTACACCTTC.

The chain employs TRBV10-3 and TRBJ2-5, with a possible D match to TRBD1 (5 bases). The CDR3 totals 13 residues. The germline gives CDR1 ENHRY, CDR2 SYGVKD. Between the trimmed V and J ends, which lost 0 bases and 9 bases, there was a span of 11 bases. CDR3 DNA sequence: TGTGCCATCAGTGAGTCTGTAGCAGGGCCCCAGTACTTC. Protein sequence: CAISESVAGPQYF.

CDR3 nucleotides: TGTGCCAGCAGCTTAATGCCTCGGGGGGCAGATTCACCCCTCCACTTT. Its protein is CASSLMPRGADSPLHF. This chain connects TRBV7-8 to TRBJ1-6, with a tentative D call TRBD1 (6 bases). V dropped 2 bases and J dropped 8 bases, with 16 bases sitting between them. This CDR3 contains 16 residues. Germline V gives CDR1 SGHVS, CDR2 FQNEAQ.

V is TRBV14 and J is TRBJ2-2; TRBD1 matches 8 bases. Losses at the gene ends were 4 bases for V and 5 bases for J; bases not matched to a gene: 9. The CDR3 spans 16 residues. Germline loops: CDR1 SGHDN, CDR2 FVKESK. The CDR3 DNA reads as TGTGCCAGCAGCCCCTTAGGACAGGGAATGACCGGGGAGCTGTTTTTT. It specifies CASSPLGQGMTGELFF.

This chain connects TRBV30 to TRBJ2-2, with 8 bases aligning to TRBD2. CDR1 and CDR2 (germline): GTSNPN, SVGIG (reference sequence). The CDR3 spans 13 residues. V was pared by 4 bases and J by 5 bases, with 3 bases of the junction left unmatched. CDR3 protein: CAWTSGSTGELFF. The CDR3 DNA reads TGTGCCTGGACGAGCGGGAGTACCGGGGAGCTGTTTTTT.

V and J are TRBV5-1 and TRBJ2-3; 12 nucleotides align to TRBD2. Germline values: CDR1 SGHRS, CDR2 YFSETQ. V was clipped by 0 bases and J by 5 bases; unmatched bases: 16. This CDR3 comprises 20 residues. CDR3 coding DNA: TGCGCCAGCAGCTTGGATACATTTTCTTCGAGACTAGCGGGAGAAGATACGCAGTATTTT. Its protein is CASSLDTFSSRLAGEDTQYF.

This clone occurred a few times. The V and J genes are TRBV7-3 and TRBJ2-5; TRBD2 matches at 7 bases. CDR3 length equals 15 residues. V lost 5 bases and J lost 3; bases outside the gene matches: 9. Per the germline V gene, CDR1 is SGHTA and CDR2 is FQGTGA. This CDR3 reads CASSQTGTKKETQYF. The CDR3 DNA reads TGTGCCAGCAGCCAAACCGGGACTAAGAAAGAGACCCAGTACTTC.

The chain has TRBV5-1 and TRBJ1-1, with 11 bases fitting TRBD1. Looked up from germline, CDR1 is SGHRS and CDR2 is YFSETQ. The CDR3 covers 14 residues. J lost 4 bases, V lost 3 bases, and 2 bases had no gene match. The CDR3 DNA reads as TGCGCCAGCAGCTCCGGGACAGGGGGCACTGAAGCTTTCTTT. Translated: CASSSGTGGTEAFF.

J is TRBJ2-3 and V is TRBV30; D unresolved. This CDR3 region has 12 residues. Germline loops: CDR1 GTSNPN, CDR2 SVGIG (reference sequence). The V gene lost 0 bases and the J gene lost 7 bases, with 8 bases spanning the gap. CDR3: CAWSVPRNTQYF. CDR3 in DNA: TGTGCCTGGAGTGTACCGCGGAATACGCAGTATTTT.

V and J are TRBV19 and TRBJ2-3; perhaps TRBD1 as D (6 bases). With 4 bases removed from V and 2 bases from J, the gap between germline ends came to 13 bases. This CDR3 is 15 amino acids long. CDR1 LNHDA and CDR2 SQIVND come from the germline V gene (reference sequence). CDR3 nucleotide sequence: TGTGCCAGTAGTACCCCCCTGGGGGCCACAGATACGCAGTATTTT. Amino acids: CASSTPLGATDTQYF.

This clone has only one observation. The chain links TRBV6-5 to TRBJ1-3; TRBD1 agrees at 8 bases. The ends lost 8 bases at V and 4 bases at J; junction bases unmatched: 4. This CDR3 has 13 amino acids. CDR1 MNHEY and CDR2 SVGAGI come from the germline V gene. CDR3 in amino acids: CASGTGLGNTIYF. Here the CDR3 DNA reads TGTGCCAGCGGGACAGGACTCGGAAACACCATATATTTT.